This T cell receptor beta chain comes out of a study of vaccination and CD4 T cells after COVID-19. The treatment is: approximately 9-day PBMC culture with coronavirus spike peptide pools or control peptides (ViraFEST assay). ViraFEST used peptide pools to expand antigen-specific T cells, then sequenced TCRs. The Oncomine TCR Beta short-read assay was applied to DNA of cultured CD4+ T cells. TCRdb analysed the PCR reads with MiXCR anew, one entry per CDR3 protein. The sample lists around 10,000 distinct CDR3 sequences, around 55% occurring once. As regards this clonotype: No antigen is known for it.

The germline gives CDR1 MNHEY, CDR2 SVGAGI. Trimming pared 0 bases from V and 2 bases from J, leaving 13 bases between. The CDR3 totals 16 residues. J is TRBJ1-2 and V is TRBV6-5; D remains ambiguous. The source is a human donor who had recovered from COVID-19. Sequenced sample: CD4+ T cells from blood, cultured in vitro. The CDR3 DNA sequence: TGTGCCAGCAGTTACTCTTTCCGGGCGGGGAACTATGGCTACACCTTC. The encoded protein is CASSYSFRAGNYGYTF.